The count of the clone carrying this TCR beta chain is one. The antigen remains undetermined. These data belong to a study of cytomegalovirus exposure and HLA in healthy donors. Study conclusions and caveats: Follow-up analysis seemed to connect common viral pathogens with several of the most significant clusters identified. A later analysis linked a missense DCLRE1C variant to TCR beta V- and J-gene trimming. Most CMV-associated TCR beta chains appeared HLA-restricted in a later analysis.

Donors in the study were healthy people who gave bone marrow. This CDR3 has 13 residues. Germline CDR1 ENHRY, CDR2 SYGVKD. V was pared by 8 bases and J by 0 bases, with 9 bases between. Amplification used 60 Vbeta primers and 13 Jbeta primers. The data were produced by immunoSEQ multiplex PCR, yet TCRdb's version contains in-frame clones alone and is incomplete. Of 150,000 to 200,000 clones in the sample, roughly four fifths are singletons; the top ten hold roughly 3.1%. The sequencing input was PBMCs. The chain is built from TRBV10-3 and TRBJ2-3, with D maybe TRBD2 (6 bases). The sequence came from a man aged 35-49 years in good health and CMV-seropositive. The CDR3 region has the DNA TGTGCCATCGGTGCGGGGAGCACAGATACGCAGTATTTT. Residues: CAIGAGSTDTQYF.